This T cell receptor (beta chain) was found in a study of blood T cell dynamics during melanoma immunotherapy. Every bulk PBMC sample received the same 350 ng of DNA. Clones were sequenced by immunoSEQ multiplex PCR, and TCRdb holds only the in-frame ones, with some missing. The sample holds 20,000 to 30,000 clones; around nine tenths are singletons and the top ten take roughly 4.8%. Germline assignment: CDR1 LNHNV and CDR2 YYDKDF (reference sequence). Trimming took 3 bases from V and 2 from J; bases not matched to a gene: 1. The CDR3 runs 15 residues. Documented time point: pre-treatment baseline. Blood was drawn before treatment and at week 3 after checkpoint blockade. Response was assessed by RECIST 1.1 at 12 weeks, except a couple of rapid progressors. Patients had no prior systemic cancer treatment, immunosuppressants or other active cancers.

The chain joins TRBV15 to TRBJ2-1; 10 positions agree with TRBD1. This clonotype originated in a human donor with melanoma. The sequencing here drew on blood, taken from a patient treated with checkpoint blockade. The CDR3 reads CATSSGQGAYNEQFF. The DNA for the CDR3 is TGTGCCACCAGCAGTGGACAGGGGGCCTACAATGAGCAGTTCTTC.